This paragraph reports one T cell receptor beta chain. What antigen it recognizes has not been identified. Base qualities are missing; no much larger clone stands one base away. The collaborating institutions used their own protocols to collect whole blood in K2EDTA tubes. Collaborator samples were shipped for TCRbeta analysis as frozen whole blood, isolated PBMCs, or DNA extracted from either sample type. These data belong to a study of blood T cell repertoires in COVID-19 (dated by TCRdb to the early 2020s). The study in broad terms: Samples covering the acute and convalescent phases of COVID-19 were provided by collaborators in the United States, Italy and Spain. The prospective study material was composed of cDNA or gDNA derived from T cells, B-cell-depleted T cells, or PBMCs. Deeply sampled blood TCRbeta repertoires from subjects exposed to, actively infected with, or recovered from COVID-19 were included in the dataset. A freely available public database, intended as a resource for researchers studying the immune response to SARS-CoV-2, is where the repertoires were released. The samples were drawn from the first 160 participants of the ongoing ImmuneRACE study and from 950 to 1,500 subjects provided by 6 global collaborators. Nearly every sample came with metadata listing a de-identified subject ID, COVID-19 status, age in years and sex. Where HLA class I and class II types were available, the types were taken from metadata supplied by the sample provider, not from assay-based typing. What the study reported, not specific to this receptor: How much clinical and demographic metadata was included differed by source and by participant, and the metadata was provided uncurated.

TCRbeta CDR3 regions were amplified from genomic DNA using the immunoSEQ Assay, a bias-controlled multiplex PCR. The paper's processing steps were these. The number of nucleated cells in each sample was estimated by amplification of reference gene primers within the assay. Sequence reads were collapsed and filtered to measure the absolute abundance of every unique TCRbeta CDR3 rearrangement. For each sample, productive Simpson clonality was calculated by taking the square root of Simpson's diversity index across productive rearrangements. Entries here come from immuneACCESS through TCRdb and include only in-frame sequences with V and J called. Some clones fail to appear in such tables; in the studies checked, an unresolved V gene covers under half of the shortfall, and the cause of the remainder is unknown. The V and J calls and clone size were taken over from that table, and D and trimming were inferred from the DNA. The sample records roughly 220,000 clones, roughly 80% of which are singletons. Around 5.1% of the sample lies in the top ten.

Its CDR3 holds 15 amino acids, cysteine through phenylalanine. Only the CDR3 portion is preserved as DNA: 45 bases, with reading frame beginning at the first base. V sheds 6 bases and J sheds 8 bases, leaving 19 bases between their ends. Taken from the germline V gene, the CDR1 and CDR2 loops are MNHEY and SVGAGI. This clonotype was sampled from a woman aged 70 to 79 with acute or convalescent COVID-19. The rearranged chain carries TRBV6-5 and TRBJ1-4; no D segment can be confidently identified. Sequences were obtained from peripheral blood. The DNA sequence reads TGTGCCAGCAGCAACCGGGAGGCCGTCATAGAAAAACTGTTTTTT. It translates to CASSNREAVIEKLFF.